A selection of T cell receptor beta chains follows, all from one sample in a study of cytomegalovirus exposure and HLA in healthy donors. Measured with immunoSEQ multiplex PCR; TCRdb has only the in-frame clones, and not every one. The data hold 79,000 or so clones, with roughly three quarters observed a single time. Material for sequencing was PBMCs. These receptor sequences come from a middle-aged woman in good health and CMV-seropositive. CDR3s include the opening cysteine and the closing phenylalanine or tryptophan. Each record gives: J gene, clone size, D gene, V gene, CDR3 DNA, CDR3 protein. The D gene is left open where the match is weak. Only part of the rows carry a size: once, few, many, or a class if the clone is expanded.

>TRBJ1-2|NA|TRBD1|TRBV6-5
TGTGCCAGCACTTTTGCAGGGGGTGTAGCCGATGGCTACACCTTC
CASTFAGGVADGYTF
>TRBJ1-1|few|NA|TRBV9
TGTGCCAGCAGCGTAGCCCAGTACACTGAAGCTTTCTTT
CASSVAQYTEAFF
>TRBJ2-1|NA|TRBD2|TRBV5-1
TGCGCCAGCAGCTCGCGGGGCGGGAGCGGGGGTGAGCAGTTCTTC
CASSSRGGSGGEQFF
>TRBJ1-6|NA|TRBD1|TRBV6-6
TGTGCCAGCACTCTGGACAGGAGCTCCTATAATTCACCCCTCCACTTT
CASTLDRSSYNSPLHF
>TRBJ1-4|few|TRBD1|TRBV6-1
TGTGCCAGCATCGAAAGGGGGCGAGAAAAACTGTTTTTT
CASIERGREKLFF
>TRBJ2-7|once|TRBD1|TRBV6-1
TGTGCCAGCTTAGAAGGGGGCTACTACGAGCAGTACTTC
CASLEGGYYEQYF
>TRBJ2-1|NA|TRBD2|TRBV10-3
TGTGCCATCAGTGATACGCAACTAGCGGGGACCAATGAGCAGTTCTTC
CAISDTQLAGTNEQFF
>TRBJ2-4|NA|NA|TRBV29-1
TGCAGCGTTCGCAGGGGTGGGGGGGACATTCAGTACTTC
CSVRRGGGDIQYF
>TRBJ2-4|NA|TRBD1|TRBV5-6
TGTGCCAGCAGGGAAGGGACAGCTCTAGCCAAAAACATTCAGTACTTC
CASREGTALAKNIQYF
>TRBJ1-2|NA|NA|TRBV5-1
TGCGCCAGCAGCTTGGACAGGGCGGTCTATGGCTACACCTTC
CASSLDRAVYGYTF
>TRBJ2-7|NA|TRBD2|TRBV6-1
TGTGCCAGCAGTGAAGGTATCGGAGGCGGGGGCTCCTACGAGCAGTACTTC
CASSEGIGGGGSYEQYF
>TRBJ2-2|NA|NA|TRBV30
TGTGCCTGGAGTCCCCCCGGCAGGGGCCACGGGGAGCTGTTTTTT
CAWSPPGRGHGELFF
>TRBJ2-7|NA|NA|TRBV13
TGTGCCAGCAGCTTAGACCGAGCCTCCTACGAGCAGTACTTC
CASSLDRASYEQYF
>TRBJ1-2|once|TRBD1|TRBV30
TGTGCCTGGGGGAGGACAGGGTCGGACTATGGCTACACCTTC
CAWGRTGSDYGYTF